This TCR beta chain was found in a study of memory B cells and T cells in multiple sclerosis. General study findings and limits: Compartments had unequal clone-set sizes, affecting shared clonotype counts.

Separate sequencing covered autoproliferating (CFSE-dim) and non-proliferating (CFSE-high) T cells from stimulus-free culture. Cultures began with 45 million to 60 million CFSE-labeled PBMCs, unstimulated for six to seven days, with replicate wells pooled. With regard to this clone: Antigen specificity is unknown.

Germline V lookup: CDR1 MGHDK, CDR2 SYGVNS. This CDR3 contains 15 residues. V lost 6 bases and J 1 base, leaving 12 bases between the germline ends. Here immunoSEQ multiplex PCR was the method, and the copy in TCRdb shows in-frame clones only, minus some. The data hold about 42,000 clones, with about 80% observed a single time. Sequenced material: PBMCs from blood kept in culture. The chain carries TRBV25-1 and TRBJ2-2; TRBD1 is a possible D gene (6 bases). The receptor comes from a human donor with multiple sclerosis. The DNA of the CDR3 is TGTGCCAGCAGCCGGGACATGTTGAACACCGGGGAGCTGTTTTTT. It is translated as CASSRDMLNTGELFF.